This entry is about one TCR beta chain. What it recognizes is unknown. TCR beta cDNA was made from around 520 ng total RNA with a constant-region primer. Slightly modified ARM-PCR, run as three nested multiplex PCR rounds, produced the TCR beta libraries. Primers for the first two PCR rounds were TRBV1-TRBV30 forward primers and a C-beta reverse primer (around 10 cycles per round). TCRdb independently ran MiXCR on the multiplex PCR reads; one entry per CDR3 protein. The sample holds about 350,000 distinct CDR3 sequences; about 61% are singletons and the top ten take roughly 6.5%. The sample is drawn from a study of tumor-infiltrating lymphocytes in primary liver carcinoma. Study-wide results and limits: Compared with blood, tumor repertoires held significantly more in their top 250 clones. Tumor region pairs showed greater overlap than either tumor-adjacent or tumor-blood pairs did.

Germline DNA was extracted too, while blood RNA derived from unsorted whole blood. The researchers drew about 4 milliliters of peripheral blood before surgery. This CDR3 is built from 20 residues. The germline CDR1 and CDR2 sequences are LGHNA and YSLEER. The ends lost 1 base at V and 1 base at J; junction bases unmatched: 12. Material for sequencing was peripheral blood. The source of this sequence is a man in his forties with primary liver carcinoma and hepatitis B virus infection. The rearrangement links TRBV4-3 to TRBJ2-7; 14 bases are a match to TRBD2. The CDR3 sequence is CASSQASTGTSGSESYEQYF. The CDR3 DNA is TGCGCCAGCAGCCAAGCCTCCACCGGGACTAGCGGGAGTGAGTCCTACGAGCAGTACTTC.